The source of this T cell receptor (beta chain) is a study of beta chain features in type 1 diabetes (dated by TCRdb to the late 2010s). In terms of the full investigation: Mean age, gender distribution, total cell number and subset yield did not differ between patients and healthy donors. The study compared the TCRB repertoires of sorted circulating CD4+ T cell subsets in recently diagnosed type 1 diabetes patients with those in matched healthy donors. Whereas all 30 or so donors provided naive and central memory subsets, regulatory and stem cell-like memory subsets were isolated from just 8 patients and roughly 8 healthy donors. A total of 85 million to 140 million sorted cells were examined across all samples, and a strong correlation was observed between cell number per subset and RNA yield. Study-level results and caveats: Naive, central memory and regulatory TCRB repertoires appeared to be more alike among patients than among healthy donors. Shorter templates might be favored by PCR, yet because patient and control samples were amplified and corrected together, any such skew would affect both groups equally. Because cDNA was sequenced instead of genomic DNA, highly expressing activated cells could be over-represented, though the groups showed no difference in activation or CD3 levels. At VDJ recombination sites, patients with type 1 diabetes made fewer insertions and deleted more nucleotides, a pattern implying thymic rearrangement abnormalities. Because small numbers of individuals were included in the HLA sub-analyses, any influence of HLA type on TCRB rearrangement was left unresolved. In all four CD4+ subsets, TCRB CDR3 length was moderately but significantly shorter in type 1 diabetes patients.

The germline V gene provides CDR1 SGHRS and CDR2 YFSETQ. V ends up 0 bases short and J 5 bases short, with an unmatched junction base count of 7. Reading from cysteine to phenylalanine, the CDR3 counts 15 amino acids. Left in the record is the CDR3 DNA by itself, 45 bases read in frame from the first base. The entire amount of isolated RNA was reverse transcribed using the High Capacity cDNA Reverse Transcription Kit, so the sequenced TCRB transcripts were expressed ones. Deep immunoSEQ sequencing was performed on naive, central memory and regulatory T cell samples, with an average of about 3.6 million total reads per sample. Sorted cells were lysed in RLT buffer and RNA was extracted with DNase-treated RNeasy Micro or Mini kits, depending on cell number. To prevent cross-contamination, every cell subset was processed on its own, while patient and healthy donor samples were processed together. Using the immunoSEQ multiplex PCR, TCRB sequences were amplified from cDNA into 87-bp fragments spanning the CDR3 region. Amplicons were sequenced on the Illumina HiSeq platform. Under the source paper's analysis protocol: Synthetic template baselines were used to correct PCR bias computationally, reads within Hamming distance 2 were collapsed, and singletons that could not be merged were discarded. By aligning reads against IMGT, V, D and J genes, CDR3 length, and insertions or deletions at six rearrangement sites were assigned. Within each subset, clonotype counts were normalized to sorted cell number, after which true diversity and Gini coefficients were computed with the tcR R package. The overlap coefficient, calculated on TCRB nucleotide sequences, was used to quantify repertoire sharing. TCRdb carries this immuneACCESS record with in-frame sequences only. Its versions omit some clonotypes, under half of them owing to an unresolved V gene in the studies checked, with the rest unexplained. Clone size and V and J calls were adopted from that table, with D and trimming inferred from the DNA. This sample holds under 200,000 clones; approximately 9% were observed only once. Approximately 0.54% of the sample lies in the top ten.

From each donor, a single peripheral blood sample of around 120 mL on average was drawn into heparinised tubes. A BD FACSAria II and a panel including CD45RO, CCR7, CD25, CD127, CD95 and CD27 were used to sort naive, central memory, regulatory and stem cell-like memory CD4+ T cells. Purity was above 98% for every sorted population. PBMCs were isolated immediately by Lymphoprep density gradient centrifugation and stained directly without culture. To minimize batch effects, samples were stained and sorted in pairs, one healthy donor with one patient per experiment. Concerning this clone itself: The antigen this receptor binds is unknown. Qualities for individual bases were not recorded, and no much larger clone is one base off.

Specimen: central memory CD4+ T cells from blood. The TCR was taken from a woman aged 18 to 35 with type 1 diabetes. The rearrangement joined TRBV5-1 to TRBJ2-5; 7 central bases correspond to TRBD1. The DNA is TGCGCCAGCAGCTTGGTTCCACAGGGGACGGAGACCCAGTACTTC. This gives the protein CASSLVPQGTETQYF.